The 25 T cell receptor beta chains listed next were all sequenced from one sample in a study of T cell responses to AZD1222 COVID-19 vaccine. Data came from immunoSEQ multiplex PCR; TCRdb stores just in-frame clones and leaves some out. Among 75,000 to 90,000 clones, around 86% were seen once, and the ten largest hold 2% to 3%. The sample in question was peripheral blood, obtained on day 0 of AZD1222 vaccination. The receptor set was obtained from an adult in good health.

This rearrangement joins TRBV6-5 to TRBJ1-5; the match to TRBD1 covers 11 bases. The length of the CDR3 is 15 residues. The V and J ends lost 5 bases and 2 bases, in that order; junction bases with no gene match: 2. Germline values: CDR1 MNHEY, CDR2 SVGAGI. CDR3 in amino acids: CASSLGQGGNQPQHF. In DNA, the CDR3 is TGTGCCAGCAGTCTGGGACAGGGGGGCAATCAGCCCCAGCATTTT.

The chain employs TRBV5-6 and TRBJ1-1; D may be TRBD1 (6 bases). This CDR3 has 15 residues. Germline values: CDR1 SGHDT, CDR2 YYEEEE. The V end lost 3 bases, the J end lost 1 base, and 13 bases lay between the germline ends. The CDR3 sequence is CASSWNTGTNTEAFF. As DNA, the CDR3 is TGTGCCAGCAGCTGGAACACAGGGACGAACACTGAAGCTTTCTTT.

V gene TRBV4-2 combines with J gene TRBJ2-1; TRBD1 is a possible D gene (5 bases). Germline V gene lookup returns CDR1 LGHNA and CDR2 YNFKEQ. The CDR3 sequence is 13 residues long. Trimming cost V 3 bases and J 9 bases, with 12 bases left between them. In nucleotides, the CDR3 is TGTGCCAGCAGCCATACCCAGGGAAGTGAGCAGTTCTTC. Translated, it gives CASSHTQGSEQFF.

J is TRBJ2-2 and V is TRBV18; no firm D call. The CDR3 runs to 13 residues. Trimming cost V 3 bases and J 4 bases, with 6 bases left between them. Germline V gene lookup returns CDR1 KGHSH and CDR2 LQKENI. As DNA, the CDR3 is TGTGCCAGCTCACCCATAGCCACCGGGGAGCTGTTTTTT. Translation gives CASSPIATGELFF.

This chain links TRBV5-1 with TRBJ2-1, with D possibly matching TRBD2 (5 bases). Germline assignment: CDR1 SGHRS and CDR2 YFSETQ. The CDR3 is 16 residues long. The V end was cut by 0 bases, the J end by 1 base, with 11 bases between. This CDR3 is CASSLAEASSYNEQFF. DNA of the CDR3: TGCGCCAGCAGCTTGGCGGAGGCTAGTTCCTACAATGAGCAGTTCTTC.

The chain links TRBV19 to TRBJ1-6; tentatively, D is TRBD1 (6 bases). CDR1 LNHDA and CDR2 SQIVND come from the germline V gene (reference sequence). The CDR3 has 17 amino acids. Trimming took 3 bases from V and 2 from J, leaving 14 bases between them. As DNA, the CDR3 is TGTGCCAGTAGTATCGTGGGGGCGAGGGCCTATAATTCACCCCTCCACTTT. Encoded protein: CASSIVGARAYNSPLHF.

CDR3 sequence: CASSLGQGENEQFF. CDR3 bases: TGCGCCAGCAGCTTGGGGCAGGGTGAGAATGAGCAGTTCTTC. J is TRBJ2-1 and V is TRBV5-1, with D tentatively TRBD1 (5 bases). The V gene lost 0 bases and the J gene lost 7 bases, with 11 bases spanning the gap. CDR3 size: 14 residues. CDR1 is SGHRS, CDR2 YFSETQ, per germline.

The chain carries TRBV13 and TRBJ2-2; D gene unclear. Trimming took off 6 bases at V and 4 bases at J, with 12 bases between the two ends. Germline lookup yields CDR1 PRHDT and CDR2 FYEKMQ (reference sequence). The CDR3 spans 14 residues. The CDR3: CASRITQGTGELFF. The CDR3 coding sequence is TGTGCCAGCAGGATAACCCAAGGCACCGGGGAGCTGTTTTTT.

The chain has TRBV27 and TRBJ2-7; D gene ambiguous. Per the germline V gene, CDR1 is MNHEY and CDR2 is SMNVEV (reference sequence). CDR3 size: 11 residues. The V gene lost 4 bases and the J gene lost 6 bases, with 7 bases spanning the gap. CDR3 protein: CASSYRGEQYF. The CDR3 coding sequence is TGTGCCAGCAGTTACCGTGGCGAGCAGTACTTC.

DNA for the CDR3: TGTGCCAGCAGCTTAATCCTAGCGAAAAGCTCCTACAATGAGCAGTTCTTC. Translation gives CASSLILAKSSYNEQFF. This chain connects TRBV7-6 to TRBJ2-1; TRBD2 is a possible D gene (6 bases). The V gene's germline CDR1 is SGHVS and CDR2 FNYEAQ. The CDR3 has 17 amino acids. V was shortened by 2 bases and J by 0 bases, with 14 bases between the two germline ends.

The CDR3 DNA reads as TGTGCCAGCAGTTTACAAGGGGGCTATAGAAACACCATATATTTT. This gives the protein CASSLQGGYRNTIYF. This chain connects TRBV6-5 to TRBJ1-3, with 7 bases aligning to TRBD1. This CDR3 has 15 residues. CDR1 and CDR2 from the germline V gene are MNHEY and SVGAGI. V was pared by 4 bases and J by 5 bases, with 8 bases of the junction left unmatched.

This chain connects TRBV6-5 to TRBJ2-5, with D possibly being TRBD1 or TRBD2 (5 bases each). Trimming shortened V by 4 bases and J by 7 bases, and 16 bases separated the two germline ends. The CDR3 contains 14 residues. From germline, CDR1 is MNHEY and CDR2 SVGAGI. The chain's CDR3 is CASSLGLAQGTQYF. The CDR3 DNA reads TGTGCCAGCAGTTTAGGACTGGCCCAGGGGACCCAGTACTTC.

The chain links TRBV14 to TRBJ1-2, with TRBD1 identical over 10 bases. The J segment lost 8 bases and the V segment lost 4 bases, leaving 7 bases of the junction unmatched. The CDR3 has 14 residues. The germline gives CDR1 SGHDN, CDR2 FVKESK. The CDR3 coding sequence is TGTGCCAGCAGCCTGACGACAGGGGGCTGGGGCTACACCTTC. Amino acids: CASSLTTGGWGYTF.

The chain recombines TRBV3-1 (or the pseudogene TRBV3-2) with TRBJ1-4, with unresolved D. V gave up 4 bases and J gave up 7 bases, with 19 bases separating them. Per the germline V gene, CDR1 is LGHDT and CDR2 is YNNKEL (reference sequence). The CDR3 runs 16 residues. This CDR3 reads CASSPTRGGSGEKLFF. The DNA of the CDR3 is TGTGCCAGCAGCCCCACCCGGGGTGGGTCGGGTGAAAAACTGTTTTTT.

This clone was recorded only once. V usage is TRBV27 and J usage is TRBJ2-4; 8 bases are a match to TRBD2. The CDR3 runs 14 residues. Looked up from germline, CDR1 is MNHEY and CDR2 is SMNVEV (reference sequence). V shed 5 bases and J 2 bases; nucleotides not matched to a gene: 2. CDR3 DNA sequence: TGTGCCAGCAGTCATAGCGGGACCAAAAACATTCAGTACTTC. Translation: CASSHSGTKNIQYF.

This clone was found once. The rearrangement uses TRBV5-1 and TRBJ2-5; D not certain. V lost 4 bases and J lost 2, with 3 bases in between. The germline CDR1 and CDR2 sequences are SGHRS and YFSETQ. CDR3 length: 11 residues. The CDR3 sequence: CASSKQETQYF. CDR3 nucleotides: TGCGCCAGCAGCAAACAAGAGACCCAGTACTTC.

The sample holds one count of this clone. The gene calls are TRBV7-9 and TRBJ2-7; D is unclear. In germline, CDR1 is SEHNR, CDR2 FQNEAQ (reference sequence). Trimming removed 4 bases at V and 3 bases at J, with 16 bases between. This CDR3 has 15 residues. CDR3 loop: CASSSPHQNYYEQYF. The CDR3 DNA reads TGTGCCAGCAGCTCCCCCCACCAAAACTACTACGAGCAGTACTTC.

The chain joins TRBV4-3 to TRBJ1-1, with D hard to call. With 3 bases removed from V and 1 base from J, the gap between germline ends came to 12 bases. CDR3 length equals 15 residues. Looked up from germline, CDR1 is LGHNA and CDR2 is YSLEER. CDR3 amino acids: CASSQAPTSNTEAFF. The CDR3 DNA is TGCGCCAGCAGCCAGGCCCCCACATCGAACACTGAAGCTTTCTTT.

The CDR3 DNA follows: TGTGCCAGCGGCTACGTAGTGGCACCCCTCCACTTT. Translated: CASGYVVAPLHF. The rearrangement links TRBV7-3 to TRBJ1-6; D remains ambiguous. Germline V lookup: CDR1 SGHTA, CDR2 FQGTGA. V shed 8 bases and J shed 11 bases, with 13 bases lying between them. The CDR3 has 12 amino acids.

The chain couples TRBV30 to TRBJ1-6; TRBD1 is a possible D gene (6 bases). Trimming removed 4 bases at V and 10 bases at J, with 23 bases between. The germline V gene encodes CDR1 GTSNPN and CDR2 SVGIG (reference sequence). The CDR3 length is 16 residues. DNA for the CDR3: TGTGCCTGGAAAATCGCAGGGGTGGGTCCTGGGTCACCCCTCCACTTT. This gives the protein CAWKIAGVGPGSPLHF.

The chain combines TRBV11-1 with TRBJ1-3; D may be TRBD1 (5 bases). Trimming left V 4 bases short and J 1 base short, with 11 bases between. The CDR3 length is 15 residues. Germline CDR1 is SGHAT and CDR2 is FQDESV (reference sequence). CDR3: CASSSGLTSGNTIYF. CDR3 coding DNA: TGTGCCAGCAGCTCGGGACTTACTTCTGGAAACACCATATATTTT.

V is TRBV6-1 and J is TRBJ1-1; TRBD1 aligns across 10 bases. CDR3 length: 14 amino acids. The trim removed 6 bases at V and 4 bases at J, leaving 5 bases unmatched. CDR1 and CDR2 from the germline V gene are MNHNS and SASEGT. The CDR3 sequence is CASSHGQGVTEAFF. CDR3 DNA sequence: TGTGCCAGCAGCCACGGACAGGGGGTCACTGAAGCTTTCTTT.

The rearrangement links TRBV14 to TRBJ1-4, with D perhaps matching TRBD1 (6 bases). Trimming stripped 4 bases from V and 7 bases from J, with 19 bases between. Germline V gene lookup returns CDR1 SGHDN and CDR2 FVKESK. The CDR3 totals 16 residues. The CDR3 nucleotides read TGTGCCAGCAGCCTCCCGAGGCGGGGGGCAGGTGAAAAACTGTTTTTT. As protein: CASSLPRRGAGEKLFF. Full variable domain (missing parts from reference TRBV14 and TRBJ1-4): EAGVTQFPSHSVIEKGQTVTLRCDPISGHDNLYWYRRVMGKEIKFLLHFVKESKQDESGMPNNRFLAERTGGTYSTLKVQPAELEDSGVYFCASSLPRRGAGEKLFFGSGTQLSVL.

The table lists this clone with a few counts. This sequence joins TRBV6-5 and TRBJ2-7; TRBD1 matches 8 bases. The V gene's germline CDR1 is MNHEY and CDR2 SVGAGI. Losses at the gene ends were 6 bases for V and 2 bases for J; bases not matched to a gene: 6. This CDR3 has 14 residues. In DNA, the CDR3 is TGTGCCAGCAGCGATAGGGACAGGCCCTACGAGCAGTACTTC. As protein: CASSDRDRPYEQYF.

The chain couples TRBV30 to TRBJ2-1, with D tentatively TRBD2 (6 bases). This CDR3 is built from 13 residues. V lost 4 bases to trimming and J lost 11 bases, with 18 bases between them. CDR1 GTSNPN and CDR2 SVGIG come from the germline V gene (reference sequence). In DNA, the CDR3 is TGTGCCTGGAAAGGACCGGGGGACGTTAAGCAGTTCTTC. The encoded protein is CAWKGPGDVKQFF.